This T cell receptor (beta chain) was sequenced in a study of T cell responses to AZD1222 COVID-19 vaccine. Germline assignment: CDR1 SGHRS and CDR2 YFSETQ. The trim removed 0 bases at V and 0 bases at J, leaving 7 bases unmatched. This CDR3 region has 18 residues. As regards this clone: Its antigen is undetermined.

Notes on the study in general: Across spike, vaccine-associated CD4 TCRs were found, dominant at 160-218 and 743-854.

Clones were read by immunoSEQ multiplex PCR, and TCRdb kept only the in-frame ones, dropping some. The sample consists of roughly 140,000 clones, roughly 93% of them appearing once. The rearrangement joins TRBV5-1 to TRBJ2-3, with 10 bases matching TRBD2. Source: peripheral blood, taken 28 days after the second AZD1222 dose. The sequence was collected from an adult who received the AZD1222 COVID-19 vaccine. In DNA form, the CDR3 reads TGCGCCAGCAGCTTGGGGCTAGCGGGAGACCCTAGCACAGATACGCAGTATTTT. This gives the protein CASSLGLAGDPSTDTQYF.